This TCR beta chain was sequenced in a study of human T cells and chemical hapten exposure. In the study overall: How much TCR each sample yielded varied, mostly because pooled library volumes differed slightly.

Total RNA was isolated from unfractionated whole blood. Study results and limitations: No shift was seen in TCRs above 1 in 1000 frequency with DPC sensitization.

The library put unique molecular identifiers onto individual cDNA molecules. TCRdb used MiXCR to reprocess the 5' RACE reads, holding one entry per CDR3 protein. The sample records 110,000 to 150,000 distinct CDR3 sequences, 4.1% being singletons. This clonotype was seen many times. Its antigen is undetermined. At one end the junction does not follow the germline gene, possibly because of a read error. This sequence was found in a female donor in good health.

The CDR3 loop is CASSLAEGAGIF. In nucleotides, the CDR3 is TGTGCCAGCAGCTTAGCGGAAGGGGCCGGGATCTTC. The chain has TRBV7-9 and TRBJ2-1; possibly TRBD1 or TRBD2 for D (5 bases each). Germline values: CDR1 SEHNR, CDR2 FQNEAQ (reference sequence). The length of the CDR3 is 12 residues.